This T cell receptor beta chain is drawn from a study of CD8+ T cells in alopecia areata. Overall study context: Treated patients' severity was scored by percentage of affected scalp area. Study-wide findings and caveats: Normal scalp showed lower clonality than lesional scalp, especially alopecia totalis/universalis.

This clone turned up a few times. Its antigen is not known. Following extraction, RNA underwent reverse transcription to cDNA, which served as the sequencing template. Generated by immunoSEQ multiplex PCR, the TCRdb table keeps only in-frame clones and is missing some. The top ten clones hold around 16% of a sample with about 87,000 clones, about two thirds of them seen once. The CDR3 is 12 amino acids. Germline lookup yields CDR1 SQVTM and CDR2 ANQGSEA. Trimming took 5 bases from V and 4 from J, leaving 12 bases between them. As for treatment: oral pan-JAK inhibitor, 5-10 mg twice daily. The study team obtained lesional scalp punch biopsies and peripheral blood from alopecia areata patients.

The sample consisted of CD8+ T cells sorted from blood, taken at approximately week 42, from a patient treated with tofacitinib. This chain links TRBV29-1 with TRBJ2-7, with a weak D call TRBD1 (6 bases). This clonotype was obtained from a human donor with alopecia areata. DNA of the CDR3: TGCAGCGTTAAAAAAGGGGGTTACGAGCAGTACTTC. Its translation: CSVKKGGYEQYF.